These T cell receptor beta chains were read from a single sample in a study of patients and donors after allogeneic stem cell transplantation. A single record per CDR3 protein comes from TCRdb applying MiXCR to the RT-PCR reads. The sample lists some 20,000 distinct CDR3 sequences, roughly 30% occurring once. The sequenced material came from blood, either unsorted or a sorted T cell fraction (not recorded which). Receptors originate from a human donor who was either an allogeneic HSCT recipient or a stem cell or donor lymphocyte infusion donor (not recorded which). It is not recorded whose cells these are; they may come from a transplant donor. CDR3s include the opening cysteine and the closing phenylalanine or tryptophan. The order of the fields is CDR3 protein, V gene.

CDR3: CASSLGRLGGYNEQFF; V: TRBV7-2
CDR3: CASSLAAGRNYGYTF; V: TRBV12-3/TRBV12-4
CDR3: CAISATANTEAFF; V: TRBV10-3
CDR3: CASSYREWQYYNSPLHF; V: TRBV6-2/TRBV6-3
CDR3: CASSQGWGVNTEAFF; V: TRBV7-9
CDR3: CASSHFRGHFYGYTF; V: TRBV4-1
CDR3: CASSLTGAGYTF; V: TRBV28
CDR3: CASSLPMGGTGELFF; V: TRBV28
CDR3: CASSYRQRTEAFF; V: TRBV6-2/TRBV6-3
CDR3: CASSFPTGATTEAFF; V: TRBV12-3/TRBV12-4
CDR3: CSALQWASNQPQHF; V: TRBV20-1
CDR3: CASRRGGENSPLHF; V: TRBV28
CDR3: CSARAPRPRTDTQYF; V: TRBV20-1
CDR3: CSAGQGGRNTIYF; V: TRBV29-1
CDR3: CASCPPGYTF; V: TRBV9
CDR3: CASSLGTGGVETQYF; V: TRBV7-7
CDR3: CASSLSPVGRGYGYTF; V: TRBV28
CDR3: CSASQGLGEAFF; V: TRBV20-1
CDR3: CASSSNLRDFEVAFF; V: TRBV6-6
CDR3: CAITPGQGGTGELFF; V: TRBV10-3
CDR3: CASSGDSNYGYTF; V: TRBV5-4
CDR3: CASSPGLSLLETQYF; V: TRBV12-3/TRBV12-4